These 24 T cell receptor beta chains were sequenced from one sample in a study of PD-1 blockade in classical Hodgkin lymphoma. The data were produced by immunoSEQ multiplex PCR, yet TCRdb's version contains in-frame clones alone and is incomplete. This sample carries 100,000 or so clones, more than 85% of them seen once, and the ten largest clones take less than 2%. Time point noted: cycle 4 day 1 (C4D1), after more than five weeks of nivolumab. Exposure to brentuximab vedotin varied, and each patient had relapsed following autologous stem cell transplantation. The sample consisted of peripheral blood mononuclear cells (PBMCs), taken before the fourth cycle of nivolumab. The source is a human donor with classical Hodgkin lymphoma.

This chain uses TRBV19 with TRBJ1-5; TRBD1 matches 9 bases. The CDR3 length is 14 residues. Germline assignment: CDR1 LNHDA and CDR2 SQIVND (reference sequence). The ends lost 4 bases at V and 4 bases at J; junction bases unmatched: 2. The CDR3 loop is CASSTTGGNQPQHF. CDR3 DNA: TGTGCCAGTAGTACGACAGGGGGTAATCAGCCCCAGCATTTT.

Here the CDR3 reads CASSLTVLFTDTQYF. Here the CDR3 DNA reads TGTGCCAGCAGTTTGACCGTACTTTTTACAGATACGCAGTATTTT. The chain is built from TRBV6-5 and TRBJ2-3, with D hard to call. The CDR3 has 15 amino acids. Trimming removed 4 bases at V and 3 bases at J, with 14 bases between. The germline V gene encodes CDR1 MNHEY and CDR2 SVGAGI.

V is TRBV7-2 and J is TRBJ2-5; 14 bases fit TRBD2. Trimming cost V 5 bases and J 4 bases; bases outside gene matches: 12. Germline values: CDR1 SGHTA, CDR2 FQGNSA. The length of the CDR3 is 18 residues. CDR3 in DNA: TGTGCCAGCAGCCGGGGGACTAGCGGGAGACGGCTAGGAGAGACCCAGTACTTC. Translating gives CASSRGTSGRRLGETQYF. Using reference TRBV7-2 and TRBJ2-5 for the parts outside the CDR3, the full variable domain is GAGVSQSPSNKVTEKGKDVELRCDPISGHTALYWYRQSLGQGLEFLIYFQGNSAPDKSGLPSDRFSAERTGGSVSTLTIQRTQQEDSAVYLCASSRGTSGRRLGETQYFGPGTRLLVL.

The chain uses TRBV27 and TRBJ2-7, with 10 bases aligning to TRBD1. V was clipped by 0 bases and J by 6 bases; unmatched bases: 11. The CDR3 has 17 amino acids. Germline V gives CDR1 MNHEY, CDR2 SMNVEV (reference sequence). The CDR3 here is CASSLSAFDRGRGEQYF. The CDR3 nucleotides are TGTGCCAGCAGTTTATCGGCGTTCGACAGGGGGCGCGGCGAGCAGTACTTC.

The chain combines TRBV28 with TRBJ1-2; D may be TRBD1 (6 bases). This CDR3 is built from 13 residues. Germline CDR1 and CDR2: MDHEN and SYDVKM. V was shortened by 7 bases and J by 6 bases, with 15 bases between the two germline ends. CDR3 amino acids: CASTGEVFDGYTF. The CDR3 bases are TGTGCCAGCACAGGGGAGGTCTTTGATGGCTACACCTTC.

The chain couples TRBV28 to TRBJ1-1; the match to TRBD1 covers 7 bases. Trimming cost V 5 bases and J 4 bases; bases outside gene matches: 7. Germline values: CDR1 MDHEN, CDR2 SYDVKM. There are 14 residues in the CDR3. The CDR3 DNA reads as TGTGCCAGCAGTCCCCGACAGGGAAGCACTGAAGCTTTCTTT. This encodes CASSPRQGSTEAFF.

The V and J genes are TRBV18 and TRBJ1-1, with D unclear. Germline V gives CDR1 KGHSH, CDR2 LQKENI. The CDR3 spans 15 residues. The V end lost 1 base, the J end lost 2 bases, and 11 bases lay between the germline ends. CDR3 protein: CASSPLAGTNTEAFF. CDR3 nucleotides: TGTGCCAGCTCACCACTGGCAGGCACAAACACTGAAGCTTTCTTT.

In DNA form, the CDR3 reads TGCGCCAGCAGCTTGATAGTTTGGCAGTACTTC. Residues: CASSLIVWQYF. The chain recombines TRBV5-1 with TRBJ2-7; D is undetermined. This CDR3 is built from 11 residues. The V and J ends lost 1 base and 9 bases respectively, with 8 bases between them. CDR1 SGHRS and CDR2 YFSETQ come from the germline V gene.

V usage is TRBV6-5 and J usage is TRBJ2-1; D is possibly TRBD1 (6 bases). V was clipped by 2 bases and J by 1 base, with 6 bases between them. Germline V CDR1 and CDR2: MNHEY, SVGAGI. The CDR3 runs 14 residues. The CDR3 here is CASSYTGSYNEQFF. For the CDR3, the DNA is TGTGCCAGCAGTTACACAGGGTCCTACAATGAGCAGTTCTTC.

The chain uses TRBV7-9 and TRBJ2-1; D perhaps matches TRBD2 (6 bases). The V end was cut by 2 bases, the J end by 7 bases, with 9 bases between. Germline V CDR1 and CDR2: SEHNR, FQNEAQ (reference sequence). CDR3 length equals 13 residues. For the CDR3, the DNA is TGTGCCAGCAGCTTACGGGACTCAAATGAGCAGTTCTTC. Encoded protein: CASSLRDSNEQFF.

In this sample, this clone turned up a few times. The chain has TRBV11-2 and TRBJ1-1; D not resolved. The germline V gene encodes CDR1 SGHAT and CDR2 FQNNGV. V lost 0 bases and J 1 base, leaving 12 bases between the germline ends. The length of the CDR3 is 16 residues. CDR3 sequence reads: CASSLDVLNSNTEAFF. The CDR3, as DNA: TGTGCCAGCAGCTTAGATGTATTAAACTCGAACACTGAAGCTTTCTTT.

The rearrangement links TRBV9 to TRBJ2-2; unclear D gene. The V end was cut by 7 bases, the J end by 6 bases, with 7 bases between. The CDR3 runs to 11 residues. Germline lookup yields CDR1 SGDLS and CDR2 YYNGEE. The CDR3 sequence: CASDRAGELFF. The CDR3 DNA reads as TGTGCCAGCGACCGGGCCGGGGAGCTGTTTTTT.

This clone was seen only once. The V and J genes are TRBV21-1 and TRBJ2-1; the DNA was not compared with TRBD1, the D call given in the table. TRBV21-1 is termed a pseudogene. There are 17 residues in the CDR3. CDR3 coding DNA: TGTGCCAGCAGCGTCAAGGGAACGGGACAGGCCAACAATGAGCAGTTCTTC. Translated, it gives CASSVKGTGQANNEQFF.

The chain couples TRBV7-3 to TRBJ2-3; 9 bases are shared with TRBD2. Germline V gene lookup returns CDR1 SGHTA and CDR2 FQGTGA. The CDR3 extends over 19 amino acids. The V segment lost 5 bases and the J segment 1 base; nucleotides outside the gene matches: 16. The CDR3 DNA is TGTGCCAGCAGCCGCCCTAGCGGGACGATCCAAGGACGCACAGATACGCAGTATTTT. Translated: CASSRPSGTIQGRTDTQYF. Full variable domain (missing parts from reference TRBV7-3 and TRBJ2-3): GAGVSQTPSNKVTEKGKYVELRCDPISGHTALYWYRQSLGQGPEFLIYFQGTGAADDSGLPNDRFFAVRPEGSVSTLKIQRTERGDSAVYLCASSRPSGTIQGRTDTQYFGPGTRLTVL.

V gene TRBV5-4 combines with J gene TRBJ1-4; D gene unclear. Trimming removed 2 bases from V and 4 bases from J, with 9 bases in between. The germline gives CDR1 SGHNT, CDR2 YYREEE (reference sequence). The CDR3 runs 14 residues. In DNA, the CDR3 is TGTGCCAGCAGCTTCGGTGGGGTTAATGAAAAACTGTTTTTT. It translates to CASSFGGVNEKLFF.

This CDR3 is CASSRLAGVHSYEQYF. CDR3 coding DNA: TGTGCCAGCAGTCGACTAGCGGGAGTTCACTCCTACGAGCAGTACTTC. The genes are TRBV6-4 and TRBJ2-7, with 12 nucleotides matching TRBD2. Germline CDR1 is MRHNA and CDR2 is SNTAGT. The CDR3 covers 16 residues. The V and J ends lost 5 bases and 0 bases, in that order; junction bases with no gene match: 5.

The V and J genes are TRBV2 and TRBJ2-7; either TRBD1 or TRBD2 may supply D (5 bases each). Germline V CDR1 and CDR2: SNHLY, FYNNEI. Trimming shortened V by 7 bases and J by 2 bases, and 21 bases separated the two germline ends. This CDR3 has 16 amino acids. The CDR3 is CASMGEGIFLPYEQYF. CDR3 in DNA: TGTGCCAGCATGGGGGAAGGGATATTCTTGCCCTACGAGCAGTACTTC.

The genes are TRBV28 and TRBJ2-2; 7 bases agree with TRBD2. CDR3 length: 16 residues. CDR1 and CDR2 from the germline V gene are MDHEN and SYDVKM. J gave up 7 bases and V 8 bases, and 16 bases lay outside the gene matches. The CDR3 is CASSPGLVGENGELFF. The DNA for the CDR3 is TGTGCCAGCTCTCCCGGACTAGTGGGGGAGAACGGGGAGCTGTTTTTT.

The V call is TRBV6-5, the J call TRBJ2-7, with 11 nucleotides matching TRBD1. From germline, CDR1 is MNHEY and CDR2 SVGAGI. The CDR3 has 14 amino acids. V lost 6 bases and J lost 7; bases outside the gene matches: 8. DNA of the CDR3: TGTGCCAGCAGCCCCGGACAGGGGGCGGAGGAGCAGTACTTC. Protein sequence: CASSPGQGAEEQYF.

The chain uses TRBV11-2 and TRBJ1-1, with D perhaps matching TRBD1 (6 bases). CDR3 length equals 14 residues. From germline, CDR1 is SGHAT and CDR2 FQNNGV. Trimming removed 3 bases at V and 1 base at J, with 9 bases between. The chain's CDR3 is CASSFGTQNTEAFF. The CDR3 nucleotides read TGTGCCAGCAGCTTTGGGACACAGAACACTGAAGCTTTCTTT. Full variable domain (rest looked up from reference TRBV11-2 and TRBJ1-1): EAGVAQSPRYKIIEKRQSVAFWCNPISGHATLYWYQQILGQGPKLLIQFQNNGVVDDSQLPKDRFSAERLKGVDSTLKIQPAKLEDSAVYLCASSFGTQNTEAFFGQGTRLTVV.

This sequence joins TRBV9 and TRBJ1-5, with D possibly TRBD1 on 6 matching bases. The CDR3 spans 13 residues. CDR1 SGDLS and CDR2 YYNGEE come from the germline V gene. V was shortened by 4 bases and J by 7 bases, with 12 bases between the two germline ends. The CDR3 nucleotides are TGTGCCAGCAGCACCATGACAGGCCAGCCCCAGCATTTT. This encodes CASSTMTGQPQHF.

This clone has only a few counts. This chain links TRBV27 with TRBJ1-1, with a possible D match to TRBD1 (6 bases). Germline CDR1 reads MNHEY; CDR2 reads SMNVEV (reference sequence). Trimming took off 2 bases at V and 4 bases at J, with 11 bases between the two ends. This CDR3 comprises 14 residues. CDR3 amino acids: CASSLMLGATEAFF. The DNA of the CDR3 is TGTGCCAGCAGTTTAATGCTGGGGGCCACTGAAGCTTTCTTT.

The gene calls are TRBV6-1 and TRBJ2-7, with D hard to call. Germline lookup yields CDR1 MNHNS and CDR2 SASEGT. Trimming stripped 2 bases from V and 1 base from J, with 9 bases between. The CDR3 runs 14 residues. The CDR3 DNA is TGTGCCAGCAGTGAAAAGAGAAGATCCTACGAGCAGTACTTC. Residues: CASSEKRRSYEQYF.

V gene TRBV7-8 combines with J gene TRBJ1-4; 7 bases align to TRBD1. Germline V gene data show CDR1 as SGHVS and CDR2 as FQNEAQ. This CDR3 comprises 17 residues. Trimming took 4 bases from V and 4 from J; bases not matched to a gene: 12. The CDR3 here is CASSSSRGQAYNEKLFF. CDR3 coding DNA: TGTGCCAGCAGCTCATCCCGAGGACAGGCTTATAATGAAAAACTGTTTTTT.